This T cell receptor beta chain was sequenced for a study of cytomegalovirus exposure and HLA in healthy donors. Whole-study findings and limits: Per a later analysis, HLA-associated TCR beta chains showed more clonal expansion than other, equally common TCR beta chains.

Germline V CDR1 and CDR2: GTSNPN, SVGIG (reference sequence). V lost 5 bases and J lost 2, with 5 bases in between. This CDR3 is 11 amino acids long. About this clone: Its antigen is not known.

The PCR used 60 Vbeta and 13 Jbeta primers. Here immunoSEQ multiplex PCR was the method, and the copy in TCRdb shows in-frame clones only, minus some. The sample consists of 90,000 to 140,000 clones, around 75% of them appearing once. This chain joins TRBV30 and TRBJ2-3; unclear D gene. The sequence was collected from a man aged 25-45 years in good health and CMV-seropositive. The sequenced sample was PBMCs. For the CDR3, the DNA is TGTGCCTGGGGCCACACAGATACGCAGTATTTT. Residues: CAWGHTDTQYF.